One sample yielded the 13 T cell receptor beta chains listed below, sequenced in a study of Graves' ophthalmopathy and Graves' hyperthyroidism. The TCR beta CDR3 regions underwent amplification from RNA transcripts. First-round RT-PCR used HTBI primers; second-round multiplex PCR followed. From the multiplex PCR reads, TCRdb called clonotypes with MiXCR, one entry per CDR3 protein. Of 560,000 or so distinct CDR3 sequences listed, 35% to 40% are singletons. Sequencing was performed on peripheral blood or thyroid tissue (not recorded which). The receptors originated from an adult man with Graves' hyperthyroidism.

This clonotype came up many times. The chain joins TRBV29-1 to TRBJ1-2; 9 bases align to TRBD1. This CDR3 comprises 15 residues. CDR1 is SQVTM and CDR2 is ANQGSEA in the germline V gene. V shed 1 base, J shed 1 base, and the junction held 4 bases outside the gene matches. The DNA of the CDR3 is TGCAGCGTTGAAGCCGTGGGACAGGGTAACTATGGCTACACCTTC. Its translation: CSVEAVGQGNYGYTF.

In this sample, this clonotype turned up many times. V is TRBV5-5 and J is TRBJ1-5, with 7 positions matching TRBD1. The V and J ends lost 0 bases and 3 bases, in that order; junction bases with no gene match: 6. The CDR3 is 16 residues long. The germline V gene encodes CDR1 SGHKS and CDR2 YYEKEE (reference sequence). The CDR3 DNA sequence: TGTGCCAGCAGCTTGGGGTGGGACAGCCTCAATCAGCCCCAGCATTTT. Translating it yields CASSLGWDSLNQPQHF.

This clonotype has only a few counts. The chain combines TRBV28 with TRBJ1-2, with a tentative D call TRBD1 (5 bases). CDR1 is MDHEN and CDR2 is SYDVKM in the germline V gene. The germline V and J ends were trimmed by 5 bases and 5 bases, with 18 bases remaining between them. The length of the CDR3 is 15 residues. The CDR3 sequence: CASSLTQAVLYGYTF. CDR3 bases: TGTGCCAGCAGTCTTACACAGGCGGTTCTTTATGGCTACACCTTC.

This clonotype appeared a few times. The chain has TRBV4-1 and TRBJ2-3, with D perhaps assigned TRBD1 or TRBD2 (5 bases each). This CDR3 is 16 amino acids long. The ends were cut back, 4 bases at V and 0 bases at J, with 14 bases in the middle. CDR1 is MGHRA, CDR2 YSYEKL, per germline. CDR3 sequence reads: CASSPWTGGSTDTQYF. For the CDR3, the DNA is TGCGCCAGCAGCCCTTGGACTGGGGGAAGCACAGATACGCAGTATTTT.

The chain couples TRBV24-1 to TRBJ2-7, with 9 bases matching TRBD1. The junction had 11 bases not matched to a gene; V was cut back by 4 bases and J by 2 bases. CDR1 is KGHDR, CDR2 SFDVKD, per germline. The CDR3 extends over 17 amino acids. The CDR3 here is CATSEGGQGRGTYEQYF. For the CDR3, the DNA is TGTGCCACCAGTGAAGGGGGACAGGGTCGGGGCACCTACGAGCAGTACTTC.

This clonotype was detected many times. The chain has TRBV6-6 and TRBJ1-5, with D possibly TRBD1 on 5 matching bases. This CDR3 spans 15 amino acids. V lost 8 bases to trimming and J lost 0 bases, with 14 bases between them. Germline assignment: CDR1 MNHNY and CDR2 SVGAGI (reference sequence). CDR3 sequence (DNA): TGTGCCAGCGGAACAGGAGTTTATAGCAATCAGCCCCAGCATTTT. Translated: CASGTGVYSNQPQHF.

Only a few counts were recorded for this clonotype. This could be a read error, since a much larger clone is one nucleotide away. The chain combines TRBV28 with TRBJ1-5, with TRBD1 matching 11 bases. J was trimmed by 6 bases and V by 6 bases; bases with no gene match: 4. This CDR3 has 14 residues. The germline V gene has CDR1 MDHEN and CDR2 SYDVKM. CDR3 sequence: CASRPGTGGQPQHF. The CDR3 nucleotides are TGTGCCAGCAGGCCCGGGACAGGGGGTCAGCCCCAGCATTTT.

Remarks on this clonotype: The CDR3 does not end in the conserved phenylalanine or tryptophan, so this is likely a read error. As DNA, the CDR3 is TGTGCCAGCAGCGCAAGGACAGGTCCTTACACTGAAGCTTTCTCT. Translation: CASSARTGPYTEAFS. The rearrangement links TRBV2 to TRBJ1-1, with 7 bases aligning to TRBD1. Germline V lookup: CDR1 SNHLY, CDR2 FYNNEI. The CDR3 length is 15 residues. Germline trimming cut 6 bases from V and 3 bases from J; bases unmatched to any gene: 10.

Ten or more counts support this clonotype. CDR3 DNA: TGTGCCAGCATGGCTAGCGGGACTCAAGAGACCCAGTACTTC. This codes for CASMASGTQETQYF. This chain links TRBV5-8 with TRBJ2-5, with 9 bases lining up with TRBD2. Per the germline V gene, CDR1 is SGHTS and CDR2 is YDEGEE. Trimming at V came to 6 bases and at J to 2 bases, leaving 5 bases not matched to a gene. This CDR3 is built from 14 residues.

This clonotype was observed a handful of times. Sequence at one end of the junction differs from germline and may be a read error. The rearrangement uses TRBV5-1 and TRBJ2-7; D is perhaps TRBD2 (6 bases). The length of the CDR3 is 15 residues. The V gene's germline CDR1 is SGHRS and CDR2 YFSETQ. The CDR3 loop reads CASSPPRDSLYEQYF. Written as DNA, the CDR3 is TGTGCCAGCAGCCCCCCCCGGGACTCACTCTACGAGCAGTACTTC.

This clonotype has more than one count but fewer than ten. This sequence joins TRBV10-3 and TRBJ2-1, with D tentatively TRBD1 (6 bases). Trimming left V 2 bases short and J 3 bases short, with 8 bases between. Per the germline V gene, CDR1 is ENHRY and CDR2 is SYGVKD. The CDR3 loop spans 14 amino acids. This CDR3 reads CAISEGQSYNEQFF. As DNA, the CDR3 is TGTGCCATCAGTGAGGGACAGAGCTACAATGAGCAGTTCTTC.

The rearrangement joins TRBV29-1 to TRBJ2-2; 7 bases fit TRBD1. The CDR3 is made up of 17 amino acids. Losses at the gene ends were 2 bases for V and 1 base for J; bases not matched to a gene: 10. The germline V gene has CDR1 SQVTM and CDR2 ANQGSEA. The chain's CDR3 is CSVESGTEDLNTGELFF. CDR3 in DNA: TGCAGCGTTGAATCTGGGACAGAGGACCTGAACACCGGGGAGCTGTTTTTT.

This clonotype was seen at least ten times. The chain uses TRBV7-6 and TRBJ1-1; unclear D gene. Trimming shortened V by 5 bases and J by 0 bases, and 7 bases separated the two germline ends. CDR3 length: 13 amino acids. Germline CDR1 reads SGHVS; CDR2 reads FNYEAQ. In nucleotides, the CDR3 is TGTGCCAGCAGCCTTCAGTTGAACACTGAAGCTTTCTTT. This sequence encodes CASSLQLNTEAFF. The variable domain in full, completed from reference TRBV7-6 and TRBJ1-1, reads GAGVSQSPRYKVTKRGQDVALRCDPISGHVSLYWYRQALGQGPEFLTYFNYEAQQDKSGLPNDRFSAERPEGSISTLTIQRTEQRDSAMYRCASSLQLNTEAFFGQGTRLTVV.